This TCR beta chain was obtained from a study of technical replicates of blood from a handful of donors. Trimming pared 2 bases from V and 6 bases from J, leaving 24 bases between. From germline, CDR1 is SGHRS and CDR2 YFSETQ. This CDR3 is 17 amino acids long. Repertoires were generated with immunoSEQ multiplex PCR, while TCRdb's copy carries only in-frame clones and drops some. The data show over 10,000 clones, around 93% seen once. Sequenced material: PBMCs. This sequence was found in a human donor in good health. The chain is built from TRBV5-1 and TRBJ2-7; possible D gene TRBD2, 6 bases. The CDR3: CASSLGLRELSYFEQYF. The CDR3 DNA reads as TGCGCCAGCAGCTTAGGGCTGCGGGAACTTTCCTACTTCGAGCAGTACTTC.